This entry describes one T cell receptor (beta chain). These data are taken from a study of shared clonotypes between healthy human individuals. In the source study's methods: As immunoSEQ supplied junction-only sequences (without quality scores), filtering differed. Here immunoSEQ multiplex PCR was the method, and the copy in TCRdb shows in-frame clones only, minus some. For V, J and clone size, that table is used; D and trimming come from the DNA. Of about 490,000 clones listed, roughly 80% are singletons. Germline values: CDR1 MNHEY, CDR2 SMNVEV (reference sequence). The CDR3 spans 12 residues. V was trimmed by 0 bases and J by 2 bases, leaving 1 base between them.

The origin of this receptor is a woman aged 40 to 55 in good health. Some clones in this sample may be carry-over from other donors' samples. The sequencing sample was made of PBMCs. The V and J genes are TRBV27 and TRBJ2-5, with D unresolved. The CDR3 protein is CASSLSQETQYF. For the CDR3, the DNA is TGTGCCAGCAGTTTATCGCAAGAGACCCAGTACTTC.